The next 15 T cell receptor beta chains were all read from a single sample in a study of vaccination and CD4 T cells after COVID-19. These receptors' targets are unknown. Treatment reported: approximately nine-day PBMC culture with coronavirus spike peptide pools or control peptides (ViraFEST assay). With the Oncomine TCR Beta short-read assay, DNA from cultured CD4+ T cells was sequenced. TCRdb fed the PCR reads into MiXCR, producing one record per CDR3 protein. This table holds some 7,100 distinct CDR3 sequences, 73% found once. Sequencing used CD4+ T cells from blood, cultured in vitro. The receptors come from a human donor who had recovered from COVID-19.

The chain carries TRBV14 and TRBJ2-1; no reliable D call. Per germline, CDR1 SGHDN and CDR2 FVKESK. The CDR3 covers 12 residues. V was clipped by 2 bases and J by 3 bases, with 2 bases between them. The CDR3 sequence is CASSQNYNEQFF. The CDR3 DNA reads as TGTGCCAGCAGCCAAAACTACAATGAGCAGTTCTTC. The full variable domain, in which reference TRBV14 and TRBJ2-1 provide the parts outside the CDR3, is EAGVTQFPSHSVIEKGQTVTLRCDPISGHDNLYWYRRVMGKEIKFLLHFVKESKQDESGMPNNRFLAERTGGTYSTLKVQPAELEDSGVYFCASSQNYNEQFFGPGTRLTVL.

This chain uses TRBV6-2 or TRBV6-3 with TRBJ1-5; the match to TRBD1 covers 7 bases. CDR1 and CDR2 (germline): MNHEY, SVGEGT. The CDR3 is 15 amino acids. V shed 6 bases, J shed 0 bases, and the junction held 5 bases outside the gene matches. The CDR3 here is CASRRQGGSNQPQHF. The CDR3, as DNA: TGTGCCAGCAGACGACAGGGCGGTAGCAATCAGCCCCAGCATTTT.

This clonotype appeared a single time. V usage is TRBV19 and J usage is TRBJ1-5, with D uncertain. Germline values: CDR1 LNHDA, CDR2 SQIVND (reference sequence). V lost 7 bases, J lost 7 bases, and 11 bases lay in between. The CDR3 covers 12 residues. The CDR3 nucleotides read TGTGCCAGTAAATCAGGTGTCCAGCCCCAGCATTTT. Translation: CASKSGVQPQHF.

The V call is TRBV27, the J call TRBJ1-6; weak D call: TRBD1 (5 bases). This CDR3 has 14 residues. Trimming stripped 5 bases from V and 10 bases from J, with 15 bases between. Germline V lookup: CDR1 MNHEY, CDR2 SMNVEV (reference sequence). The CDR3 loop is CASSPREGISPLHF. Here the CDR3 DNA reads TGTGCCAGCAGTCCCAGGGAGGGGATCTCACCCCTCCACTTT.

The V gene is TRBV10-3, the J gene TRBJ2-7, with 9 positions matching TRBD1. This CDR3 region has 15 residues. Germline V gene lookup returns CDR1 ENHRY and CDR2 SYGVKD. V shed 8 bases, J shed 2 bases, and the junction held 10 bases outside the gene matches. The CDR3 DNA follows: TGTGCCATCTCCGGAGGACAGGGGAAAGCCTACGAGCAGTACTTC. Translating it yields CAISGGQGKAYEQYF.

The CDR3 nucleotides are TGCAGTGCTACCCCGGGCCTGGTGACCTATGGCTACACCTTC. Its protein product is CSATPGLVTYGYTF. The V call is TRBV20-1, the J call TRBJ1-2, with D hard to call. V dropped 4 bases and J dropped 4 bases, with 16 bases sitting between them. The CDR3 contains 14 residues. Germline V lookup: CDR1 DFQATT, CDR2 SNEGSKA (reference sequence).

A word on this clonotype: At one of its ends the junction is not consistent with the germline gene, which may arise from a read error. CDR3 in DNA: TGTGCCAGCAGTTACAGGGGGCAAGACACCGGGGGGCTGTTTTTT. Translating gives CASSYRGQDTGGLFF. The rearrangement joins TRBV27 to TRBJ2-2; 9 positions agree with TRBD1. The germline gives CDR1 MNHEY, CDR2 SMNVEV (reference sequence). This CDR3 is 15 amino acids long.

The chain combines TRBV7-9 with TRBJ1-2, with TRBD1 as a possible D gene (5 bases). Germline loops: CDR1 SEHNR, CDR2 FQNEAQ (reference sequence). The CDR3 is 14 residues long. V shed 6 bases and J shed 6 bases, with 17 bases lying between them. CDR3 sequence reads: CASSGAGPGDGYTF. The CDR3 nucleotides read TGTGCCAGCAGTGGGGCAGGGCCTGGTGATGGCTACACCTTC.

The CDR3 DNA follows: TGCAGTGCCAAGGGACCGCGGTACAATGAGCAGTTCTTC. Its protein is CSAKGPRYNEQFF. This chain links TRBV20-1 with TRBJ2-1; tentatively, D is TRBD1 or TRBD2 (5 bases each). The CDR3 has 13 amino acids. Germline CDR1 and CDR2: DFQATT and SNEGSKA (reference sequence). Trimming pared 6 bases from V and 4 bases from J, leaving 13 bases between.

The CDR3 region is CATSRDAGALTEAFF. CDR3 DNA sequence: TGTGCCACCAGCAGAGATGCAGGGGCTCTCACTGAAGCTTTCTTT. The V call is TRBV15, the J call TRBJ1-1; D is possibly TRBD1 (6 bases). The CDR3 consists of 15 residues. Per germline, CDR1 LNHNV and CDR2 YYDKDF (reference sequence). Trimming pared 0 bases from V and 4 bases from J, leaving 12 bases between.

This clonotype was picked up one time. The chain carries TRBV19 and TRBJ2-3, with no clear D. There are 13 residues in the CDR3. Trimming took off 2 bases at V and 9 bases at J, with 12 bases between the two ends. The germline CDR1 and CDR2 sequences are LNHDA and SQIVND (reference sequence). CDR3 sequence: CASSIRVDSTQYF. The CDR3 DNA reads as TGTGCCAGTAGTATACGGGTGGATAGCACGCAGTATTTT.

The J gene is TRBJ1-5, the V gene TRBV6-2 or TRBV6-3, with 9 bases fitting TRBD1. This CDR3 has 15 amino acids. Trimming cost V 6 bases and J 4 bases; bases outside gene matches: 7. Looked up from germline, CDR1 is MNHEY and CDR2 is SVGEGT. The CDR3 here is CASRQSGTGNQPQHF. CDR3 sequence (DNA): TGTGCCAGCAGACAATCCGGGACAGGGAATCAGCCCCAGCATTTT.

The chain links TRBV11-3 to TRBJ1-1, with D uncertain. V was clipped by 3 bases and J by 1 base, with 3 bases between them. The CDR3 covers 12 residues. Germline V gene data show CDR1 as SGHNT and CDR2 as YENEEA. The CDR3 nucleotides read TGTGCCAGCAGCTTTAGGAACACTGAAGCTTTCTTT. It codes for CASSFRNTEAFF.

This clonotype came up a few times. The chain joins TRBV27 to TRBJ2-7; D remains ambiguous. Germline V gives CDR1 MNHEY, CDR2 SMNVEV (reference sequence). The CDR3 is 15 amino acids. The V end was cut by 6 bases, the J end by 0 bases, with 15 bases between. The CDR3 reads CASRSLGGFSYEQYF. Here the CDR3 DNA reads TGTGCCAGCAGGTCTTTAGGCGGCTTCTCCTACGAGCAGTACTTC.

This chain uses TRBV20-1 with TRBJ2-2, with 12 bases lining up with TRBD1. Unmatched junction bases numbered 13, after V lost 4 bases and J lost 7 bases. Germline assignment: CDR1 DFQATT and CDR2 SNEGSKA (reference sequence). The CDR3 covers 17 residues. This CDR3 reads CSATFPGTGGGIGELFF. In nucleotides, the CDR3 is TGCAGTGCTACGTTCCCCGGGACAGGGGGCGGCATCGGGGAGCTGTTTTTT.